The 19 T cell receptor beta chains given below trace back to one sample, sequenced in a study of T cell repertoires in cytomegalovirus infection. TCRdb fed the reads into MiXCR, producing one record per CDR3 protein. The sample records roughly 760,000 distinct CDR3 sequences, 35% to 45% being singletons. The sequencing input was PBMCs. The receptors originated from a human donor in good health (CMV status not recorded). Some clones in this sample may be carry-over from other donors' samples.

The rearrangement uses TRBV10-3 and TRBJ1-1, with TRBD1 as a possible D gene (6 bases). The CDR3 is made up of 17 amino acids. Germline CDR1 is ENHRY and CDR2 is SYGVKD. Between the trimmed V and J ends, which lost 2 bases and 3 bases, there was a span of 19 bases. The CDR3 here is CAISEAGPGATDTEAFF. The CDR3 nucleotides are TGTGCCATCAGTGAGGCGGGACCGGGGGCCACCGACACTGAAGCTTTCTTT.

A remark on this clonotype: Relative to the germline gene, one junction end is altered; a read error may explain this. The rearrangement links TRBV28 to TRBJ1-2, with 7 bases matching TRBD1. CDR3 length: 16 residues. Germline V gives CDR1 MDHEN, CDR2 SYDVKM. The chain's CDR3 is CASSFARGIYNYAYTF. DNA for the CDR3: TGTGCCAGCAGTTTCGCCAGGGGGATCTATAACTATGCCTACACCTTC.

The chain couples TRBV12-3 or TRBV12-4 to TRBJ2-1, with unresolved D. The CDR3 covers 12 residues. Trimming removed 2 bases at V and 9 bases at J, with 8 bases between. CDR3 nucleotide sequence: TGTGCCAGCAGTTTATACCCGACTGAGCAGTTCTTC. The encoded protein is CASSLYPTEQFF.

As for this clonotype: The CDR3 carries no conserved terminal phenylalanine or tryptophan, so it likely arises from a read error. This chain's CDR3 is CSARASSGESSYNEQFL. The CDR3 DNA reads as TGCAGTGCTAGAGCCTCTAGCGGGGAGAGCTCCTACAATGAGCAGTTCTTA. This rearrangement joins TRBV20-1 to TRBJ2-1; 9 nucleotides match TRBD2. The CDR3 contains 17 residues. Per the germline V gene, CDR1 is DFQATT and CDR2 is SNEGSKA (reference sequence). The V segment lost 1 base and the J segment 0 bases; nucleotides outside the gene matches: 7.

This clonotype was recorded at least ten times. The chain has TRBV12-3 or TRBV12-4 and TRBJ1-1, with 7 bases lining up with TRBD1. V lost 5 bases to trimming and J lost 1 base; unmatched junction nucleotides: 7. The CDR3 totals 15 residues. CDR3: CASSLGGTANTEAFF. The CDR3, as DNA: TGTGCCAGCAGTCTCGGCGGGACAGCGAACACTGAAGCTTTCTTT.

The CDR3 loop reads CASSYSRQGDRNSPLHF. The CDR3 DNA sequence: TGTGCCAGCAGTTACTCAAGACAGGGGGACCGTAATTCACCCCTCCACTTT. The V gene is TRBV6-6, the J gene TRBJ1-6, with 9 bases matching TRBD1. Germline V gives CDR1 MNHNY, CDR2 SVGAGI (reference sequence). The CDR3 runs 17 residues. Trimming at V came to 0 bases and at J to 6 bases, leaving 6 bases not matched to a gene.

The table lists this clonotype with a count of one. The chain couples TRBV10-3 to TRBJ1-5; perhaps TRBD1 as D (5 bases). The CDR3 runs 14 residues. Germline values: CDR1 ENHRY, CDR2 SYGVKD. Trimming stripped 0 bases from V and 6 bases from J, with 9 bases between. CDR3 loop: CAISESGGGQPQHF. CDR3 nucleotide sequence: TGTGCCATCAGTGAGTCTGGGGGGGGTCAGCCCCAGCATTTT.

V usage is TRBV29-1 and J usage is TRBJ2-1, with 7 bases lining up with TRBD1. CDR1 and CDR2 from the germline V gene are SQVTM and ANQGSEA. The CDR3 runs 15 residues. V dropped 3 bases and J dropped 7; count of bases not matched to a gene: 12. In DNA, the CDR3 is TGCAGCGTTGAGCTCTGGGACAGTAGACTTAATGAGCAGTTCTTC. It codes for CSVELWDSRLNEQFF.

This clonotype turned up a few times. V usage is TRBV5-6 and J usage is TRBJ2-2; tentative D call: TRBD1 (5 bases). Germline values: CDR1 SGHDT, CDR2 YYEEEE. Trimming removed 4 bases at V and 6 bases at J, with 10 bases between. The CDR3 sequence is 13 residues long. This CDR3 is CASSQGTAGELFF. In DNA, the CDR3 is TGTGCCAGCAGCCAGGGAACCGCCGGGGAGCTGTTTTTT.

On this clonotype: The conserved final phenylalanine or tryptophan is absent from the CDR3, which likely points to a read error. This chain joins TRBV28 and TRBJ1-5, with 9 positions matching TRBD1. This CDR3 region has 14 residues. V gave up 5 bases and J gave up 8 bases; unmatched junction bases: 7. The germline V gene has CDR1 MDHEN and CDR2 SYDVKM. DNA of the CDR3: TGTGCCAGCAGTCCACAACAGGGGGCTAAGCCCCAGCATTTG. Translation gives CASSPQQGAKPQHL.

This sequence joins TRBV12-3 or TRBV12-4 and TRBJ1-1; D may be TRBD1 (5 bases). The CDR3 is 15 amino acids. The germline V and J ends were trimmed by 0 bases and 3 bases, with 11 bases remaining between them. The CDR3 is CASSLAPSGYTEAFF. For the CDR3, the DNA is TGTGCCAGCAGTTTAGCACCCTCAGGGTACACTGAAGCTTTCTTT.

About this clonotype: A much larger clone sits a single nucleotide away, making a read error possible. The chain combines TRBV6-6 with TRBJ2-3; no clear D gene. The CDR3 has 13 amino acids. Germline V lookup: CDR1 MNHNY, CDR2 SVGAGI (reference sequence). CDR3 nucleotides: TGTGCCAGCGGGTCGTCGCACGCAGATAAGCAGTATTTT. It encodes CASGSSHADKQYF.

The J gene is TRBJ2-1, the V gene TRBV28; a possible D gene is TRBD1 (6 bases). The germline V gene encodes CDR1 MDHEN and CDR2 SYDVKM. This CDR3 comprises 15 residues. V shed 10 bases and J shed 0 bases, with 16 bases lying between them. The CDR3 spells CATLQDSRSYNEQFF. CDR3 DNA: TGTGCCACATTACAGGACAGTCGCTCCTACAATGAGCAGTTCTTC.

As to this clonotype: The CDR3 end shows no conserved phenylalanine or tryptophan, and so a read error is likely. The rearrangement links TRBV10-3 to TRBJ1-3; D remains unclear. The CDR3 runs to 10 residues. Trimming removed 10 bases from V and 8 bases from J, with 9 bases in between. Germline assignment: CDR1 ENHRY and CDR2 SYGVKD. The CDR3 region has the DNA TGTGCCACCGAGGGCGACACCATATATTTG. This encodes CATEGDTIYL.

CDR3: CASQIGHEQFF. As DNA, the CDR3 is TGTGCCAGCCAAATTGGCCATGAGCAGTTCTTC. V and J are TRBV2 and TRBJ2-1; D unresolved. In germline, CDR1 is SNHLY, CDR2 FYNNEI. V dropped 8 bases and J dropped 8 bases, with 10 bases sitting between them. This CDR3 comprises 11 residues.

This clonotype was detected many times. The chain carries TRBV7-2 and TRBJ2-2, with 10 bases fitting TRBD1. Trimming cost V 2 bases and J 5 bases; bases outside gene matches: 11. Germline CDR1 SGHTA, CDR2 FQGNSA. The CDR3 runs to 18 residues. The CDR3 bases are TGTGCCAGCAGCTTAAGGGACAGGGGATCTAGAGGGACCGGGGAGCTGTTTTTT. Protein: CASSLRDRGSRGTGELFF.

The gene calls are TRBV6-1 and TRBJ1-1, with a possible D match to TRBD1 (6 bases). The CDR3 has 14 residues. Germline-derived CDR1 and CDR2 are MNHNS and SASEGT. With 6 bases removed from V and 6 bases from J, the gap between germline ends came to 17 bases. CDR3 amino acids: CASRDGQIVAEAFF. CDR3 nucleotide sequence: TGTGCCAGCAGGGATGGACAGATTGTTGCTGAAGCTTTCTTT.

This clonotype was picked up a small number of times. The chain carries TRBV7-9 and TRBJ2-7; weak D call: TRBD1 (6 bases). The CDR3 is 13 amino acids. V dropped 2 bases and J dropped 5 bases, with 10 bases sitting between them. Germline V gene sequence: CDR1 SEHNR, CDR2 FQNEAQ (reference sequence). The CDR3 region is CASSLTGFDEQYF. CDR3 bases: TGTGCCAGCAGCTTAACAGGGTTCGACGAGCAGTACTTC.

This clonotype was counted at least ten times. V usage is TRBV7-8 and J usage is TRBJ2-6, with D unresolved. The CDR3 has 17 residues. Trimming took off 3 bases at V and 0 bases at J, with 12 bases between the two ends. The germline gives CDR1 SGHVS, CDR2 FQNEAQ. The DNA of the CDR3 is TGTGCCAGCAGCTTTAAAGGGCGGACCTCTGGGGCCAACGTCCTGACTTTC. As protein: CASSFKGRTSGANVLTF.